The 20 T cell receptor beta chains in this list originate from one sample, sequenced in a study of molecular identifiers for immune sequencing clone quantification. TCRdb recomputed calls from the PCR reads with MiXCR, one row per CDR3 protein. This table has approximately 550,000 distinct CDR3 sequences, 20% to 25% appearing once. The sample consisted of naive CD8+ T cells from blood, with Jurkat cell RNA spiked in. The subset here: FACS-sorted CD8+CD4-CCR7+CD45RA+ naive T cells. The receptor set was obtained from a human donor in good health. Some libraries in this study had Jurkat cell RNA spiked in.

This clonotype was detected ten times or more. The chain's CDR3 is CAWSGAKNIQYF. Here the CDR3 DNA reads TGTGCCTGGTCCGGGGCCAAAAACATTCAGTACTTC. J is TRBJ2-4 and V is TRBV30; the D is unclear. Germline V lookup: CDR1 GTSNPN, CDR2 SVGIG (reference sequence). This CDR3 spans 12 amino acids. V was trimmed by 5 bases and J by 1 base, leaving 6 bases between them.

A remark on this clonotype: Just one base apart from a much larger clone, this may be a read error. CDR3 protein: CASSYGSGGAGNQPQHF. The DNA for the CDR3 is TGTGCCAGCAGTTACGGTTCTGGGGGGGCTGGCAATCAGCCCCAGCATTTT. The chain joins TRBV28 to TRBJ1-5, with a possible D match to TRBD1 (6 bases). CDR3 length: 17 amino acids. CDR1 and CDR2 (germline): MDHEN, SYDVKM. Trimming stripped 4 bases from V and 2 bases from J, with 18 bases between.

This clonotype was found many times. This chain joins TRBV7-3 and TRBJ2-6; the D is unclear. Trimming removed 1 base at V and 0 bases at J, with 4 bases between. Germline V lookup: CDR1 SGHTA, CDR2 FQGTGA. CDR3 length: 15 amino acids. The CDR3 here is CASSLSGSGANVLTF. The CDR3 DNA is TGTGCCAGCAGCTTAAGTGGCTCTGGGGCCAACGTCCTGACTTTC.

The sample holds many counts of this clonotype. The chain combines TRBV7-9 with TRBJ2-3; D perhaps matches TRBD1 (5 bases). The germline CDR1 and CDR2 sequences are SEHNR and FQNEAQ (reference sequence). The CDR3 contains 15 residues. V was shortened by 5 bases and J by 4 bases, with 16 bases between the two germline ends. The CDR3 loop is CASSLKVRVADTQYF. As DNA, the CDR3 is TGTGCCAGCAGCCTAAAAGTCAGGGTGGCAGATACGCAGTATTTT. Combining the CDR3 with reference TRBV7-9 and TRBJ2-3 gives the whole variable domain DTGVSQNPRHKITKRGQNVTFRCDPISEHNRLYWYRQTLGQGPEFLTYFQNEAQLEKSRLLSDRFSAERPKGSFSTLEIQRTEQGDSAMYLCASSLKVRVADTQYFGPGTRLTVL.

This clonotype was counted only a few times. The chain employs TRBV5-1 and TRBJ2-7, with 8 bases lining up with TRBD1. CDR3 length: 15 residues. From germline, CDR1 is SGHRS and CDR2 YFSETQ. J lost 2 bases, V lost 4 bases, and 8 bases had no gene match. The CDR3 protein is CASSRETGETYEQYF. CDR3 in DNA: TGCGCCAGCAGCAGGGAGACAGGGGAGACCTACGAGCAGTACTTC.

The sample holds many counts of this clonotype. The gene calls are TRBV5-8 and TRBJ2-5; 7 nucleotides match TRBD2. The CDR3 totals 13 residues. J gave up 3 bases and V 3 bases, and 2 bases lay outside the gene matches. CDR1 is SGHTS and CDR2 is YDEGEE in the germline V gene. DNA of the CDR3: TGTGCCAGCAGCTGGAGCGGGGAAGAGACCCAGTACTTC. This sequence encodes CASSWSGEETQYF.

The chain combines TRBV18 with TRBJ2-7, with D tentatively TRBD1 (6 bases). Trimming removed 1 base from V and 3 bases from J, with 10 bases in between. CDR1 is KGHSH and CDR2 is LQKENI in the germline V gene. This CDR3 region has 14 residues. The CDR3 DNA reads as TGTGCCAGCTCACCACAGGACAGCTGCTACGAGCAGTACTTC. Protein product: CASSPQDSCYEQYF.

This clonotype was seen many times. CDR3 in amino acids: CASSESAVNTEAFF. CDR3 DNA: TGTGCCAGCAGTGAGTCAGCCGTGAACACTGAAGCTTTCTTT. The gene calls are TRBV2 and TRBJ1-1, with unresolved D. The CDR3 is 14 amino acids. Germline values: CDR1 SNHLY, CDR2 FYNNEI. V was shortened by 3 bases and J by 0 bases, with 8 bases between the two germline ends.

This clonotype came up a few times. V is TRBV27 and J is TRBJ2-7, with D possibly matching TRBD1 (6 bases). Germline V gene data show CDR1 as MNHEY and CDR2 as SMNVEV (reference sequence). Trimming stripped 6 bases from V and 4 bases from J, with 13 bases between. The CDR3 loop spans 13 amino acids. Here the CDR3 DNA reads TGTGCCAGCAGCTATCAGGGGAAATACGAGCAGTACTTC. Amino acid sequence: CASSYQGKYEQYF.

This clonotype was seen more than once but under ten times. The chain uses TRBV2 and TRBJ2-3; 11 nucleotides match TRBD2. Unmatched junction bases numbered 7, after V lost 6 bases and J lost 5 bases. Germline V lookup: CDR1 SNHLY, CDR2 FYNNEI. The length of the CDR3 is 15 residues. CDR3 in amino acids: CASSVAGGSGDTQYF. The CDR3 DNA sequence: TGTGCCAGCAGCGTAGCGGGGGGGTCAGGAGATACGCAGTATTTT.

On this clonotype: The junction departs from the called germline gene at one end, perhaps through a read error. CDR3 bases: TGTGTCAGCAGCCATAATTCGTATGGTCCTAGCACAGATACGCAGTATTTT. This codes for CVSSHNSYGPSTDTQYF. The V call is TRBV14, the J call TRBJ2-3; D gene uncertain. The CDR3 loop spans 17 amino acids. Germline V gene sequence: CDR1 SGHDN, CDR2 FVKESK.

This clonotype has ten or more counts. The rearrangement uses TRBV2 and TRBJ1-1; D uncertain. The CDR3 has 16 amino acids. CDR1 and CDR2 from the germline V gene are SNHLY and FYNNEI. V gave up 2 bases and J gave up 2 bases, with 15 bases separating them. The CDR3 region has the DNA TGTGCCAGCAGTGAACCGCAATTAGGAGTTAACACTGAAGCTTTCTTT. Translating it yields CASSEPQLGVNTEAFF.

This clonotype has only a few counts. The V and J genes are TRBV4-1 and TRBJ2-7; D gene unclear. Germline V lookup: CDR1 MGHRA, CDR2 YSYEKL. CDR3 size: 15 residues. Trimming pared 0 bases from V and 3 bases from J, leaving 12 bases between. The CDR3 here is CASSQEPGRGYEQYF. CDR3 nucleotide sequence: TGCGCCAGCAGCCAAGAGCCCGGGCGAGGCTACGAGCAGTACTTC.

This clonotype was counted at least ten times. This chain joins TRBV4-1 and TRBJ2-5, with 10 bases lining up with TRBD2. Trimming at V came to 0 bases and at J to 2 bases, leaving 6 bases not matched to a gene. The CDR3 loop spans 17 amino acids. The germline CDR1 and CDR2 sequences are MGHRA and YSYEKL. CDR3 nucleotides: TGCGCCAGCAGCCAAGATTGGGCTAGCGGGGGACAAGAGACCCAGTACTTC. Amino acids: CASSQDWASGGQETQYF.

This chain joins TRBV20-1 and TRBJ2-7; D is undetermined. V dropped 0 bases and J dropped 5 bases, with 23 bases sitting between them. The CDR3 contains 17 residues. The germline V gene has CDR1 DFQATT and CDR2 SNEGSKA (reference sequence). The DNA for the CDR3 is TGCAGTGCTAGAGATTATTCGAAGGGCCTTTTTTCCCACGAGCAGTACTTC. Its protein is CSARDYSKGLFSHEQYF.

Only a few counts were recorded for this clonotype. This chain joins TRBV13 and TRBJ1-1; maybe TRBD1 (5 bases). Per the germline V gene, CDR1 is PRHDT and CDR2 is FYEKMQ (reference sequence). Trimming removed 7 bases from V and 0 bases from J, with 12 bases in between. This CDR3 is built from 14 residues. CDR3 region: CASNRGGLNTEAFF. The CDR3 coding sequence is TGTGCCAGCAACCGGGGGGGTTTGAACACTGAAGCTTTCTTT. The variable domain in full, with the rest retrieved from reference TRBV13 and TRBJ1-1, is AAGVIQSPRHLIKEKRETATLKCYPIPRHDTVYWYQQGPGQDPQFLISFYEKMQSDKGSIPDRFSAQQFSDYHSELNMSSLELGDSALYFCASNRGGLNTEAFFGQGTRLTVV.

This clonotype was counted ten times or more. V usage is TRBV29-1 and J usage is TRBJ1-1; a weak D match, TRBD1 (5 bases). V lost 3 bases, J lost 1 base, and 9 bases lay in between. This CDR3 spans 13 amino acids. Germline V gives CDR1 SQVTM, CDR2 ANQGSEA. The CDR3 loop is CSVDGATNTEAFF. For the CDR3, the DNA is TGCAGCGTTGATGGGGCTACGAACACTGAAGCTTTCTTT.

In its sample, this clonotype was seen many times. J is TRBJ2-5 and V is TRBV25-1; TRBD1 agrees at 8 bases. CDR1 is MGHDK and CDR2 is SYGVNS in the germline V gene. The CDR3 covers 13 residues. After removal of 6 bases from V and 1 base from J, the junction contained 1 base not matched to a gene. The CDR3 reads CASRGTGQETQYF. CDR3 sequence (DNA): TGTGCCAGCAGGGGGACAGGCCAAGAGACCCAGTACTTC.

This clonotype was observed a few times. The V and J genes are TRBV4-3 and TRBJ2-3; 11 bases match TRBD1. V trimming: 0 bases; J trimming: 4 bases; junction bases outside the gene matches: 12. The CDR3 sequence is 19 residues long. Per the germline V gene, CDR1 is LGHNA and CDR2 is YSLEER. The CDR3 sequence: CASSQDWVGTGGAADTQYF. CDR3 in DNA: TGCGCCAGCAGCCAAGATTGGGTGGGGACAGGGGGTGCAGCAGATACGCAGTATTTT.

To note about this clonotype: With a much larger clone just one base away, this may be a read error. The rearrangement uses TRBV29-1 and TRBJ2-7; D possibly corresponds to TRBD1 (5 bases). The V gene's germline CDR1 is SQVTM and CDR2 ANQGSEA. The CDR3 contains 16 residues. V was clipped by 6 bases and J by 0 bases, with 21 bases between them. The CDR3: CSVESRVETASYEQYF. In DNA, the CDR3 is TGCAGCGTGGAAAGTAGGGTAGAGACAGCCTCCTACGAGCAGTACTTC.